The 10 T cell receptor beta chains reported below all come from one sample, sequenced in a study of Ad26.COV2.S vaccination and SARS-CoV-2 variants. TCRdb keeps only in-frame clones here, not all; method: immunoSEQ multiplex PCR. Among a few hundred thousand clones listed, 70% to 90% were seen once. Treatment described: around 19 received Ad26.COV2.S at low or high dose, single or two shots; 5 received placebo; per-sample allocation not given. Day 63 after the first injection of vaccine or placebo was the sampling time. Source: peripheral blood, taken in a trial of Ad26.COV2.S vaccine versus placebo. The receptor source for this set is a person aged 18-60 years who received the Ad26.COV2.S COVID-19 vaccine or a placebo.

The rearrangement links TRBV15 to TRBJ2-5; D is undetermined. Germline CDR1 is LNHNV and CDR2 is YYDKDF (reference sequence). CDR3 length: 14 amino acids. Deletions cut 1 base from V and 4 bases from J, with 10 bases between. The CDR3 sequence is CATSRGQVGETQYF. CDR3 DNA: TGTGCCACCAGCAGAGGTCAGGTTGGAGAGACCCAGTACTTC.

The genes are TRBV11-2 and TRBJ2-5; the D is unclear. The ends were cut back, 2 bases at V and 4 bases at J, with 14 bases in the middle. Germline V gene data show CDR1 as SGHAT and CDR2 as FQNNGV. The CDR3 covers 15 residues. CDR3 nucleotide sequence: TGTGCCAGCAGCTTATTCCCGGTCTCAGGAGAGACCCAGTACTTC. Translating gives CASSLFPVSGETQYF.

The gene calls are TRBV27 and TRBJ2-7, with D perhaps matching TRBD1 (6 bases). The germline V gene encodes CDR1 MNHEY and CDR2 SMNVEV (reference sequence). The CDR3 consists of 14 residues. Trimming left V 6 bases short and J 4 bases short, with 16 bases between. The CDR3 spells CASRTGPGLYEQYF. The CDR3 coding sequence is TGTGCCAGCAGAACAGGGCCGGGTTTGTACGAGCAGTACTTC.

The rearrangement joins TRBV10-3 to TRBJ2-2, with a tentative D call TRBD1 (6 bases). Germline loops: CDR1 ENHRY, CDR2 SYGVKD. This CDR3 comprises 17 residues. V was clipped by 0 bases and J by 5 bases, with 16 bases between them. The CDR3 DNA reads as TGTGCCATCAGTGAGTCGGGGTGGCGAGGGGGTACCGGGGAGCTGTTTTTT. Translated, it gives CAISESGWRGGTGELFF.

The chain couples TRBV9 to TRBJ2-3; 9 nucleotides agree with TRBD1. The CDR3 runs to 15 residues. V lost 4 bases to trimming and J lost 0 bases; unmatched junction nucleotides: 3. Germline V lookup: CDR1 SGDLS, CDR2 YYNGEE. CDR3 sequence reads: CASSYDRGSTDTQYF. In nucleotides, the CDR3 is TGTGCCAGCAGCTATGACAGGGGGAGCACAGATACGCAGTATTTT.

The gene calls are TRBV7-9 and TRBJ2-7; D is possibly TRBD1 (5 bases). The CDR3 runs to 14 residues. Germline V CDR1 and CDR2: SEHNR, FQNEAQ (reference sequence). V was clipped by 4 bases and J by 5 bases, with 15 bases between them. CDR3 sequence reads: CASSSSQGSNEQYF. The DNA for the CDR3 is TGTGCCAGCAGCTCCTCCCAGGGTAGTAACGAGCAGTACTTC.

The chain is built from TRBV2 and TRBJ2-5, with D hard to call. The germline V gene encodes CDR1 SNHLY and CDR2 FYNNEI. This CDR3 contains 13 residues. V was pared by 6 bases and J by 1 base, with 9 bases between. CDR3 coding DNA: TGTGCCAGCAGACGACGGATCCAAGAGACCCAGTACTTC. Encoded protein: CASRRRIQETQYF.

The CDR3 here is CASRPGTGGHQPQHF. DNA for the CDR3: TGTGCCAGCAGACCCGGGACAGGGGGTCATCAGCCCCAGCATTTT. V gene TRBV27 combines with J gene TRBJ1-5; 11 nucleotides align to TRBD1. There are 15 residues in the CDR3. With V trimmed by 6 bases and J by 5 bases, 6 bases remained unmatched. The germline gives CDR1 MNHEY, CDR2 SMNVEV (reference sequence).

This clone has only one observation. The chain combines TRBV29-1 with TRBJ1-4; D remains unclear. Trimming took 5 bases from V and 6 from J, leaving 22 bases between them. CDR3 length equals 16 residues. Germline values: CDR1 SQVTM, CDR2 ANQGSEA. The CDR3 loop reads CSVFVWERTGDEKLFF. As DNA, the CDR3 is TGCAGCGTTTTTGTATGGGAGAGGACGGGAGATGAAAAACTGTTTTTT.

This rearrangement joins TRBV19 to TRBJ2-2; TRBD1 matches at 7 bases. The junction had 8 bases not matched to a gene; V was cut back by 8 bases and J by 5 bases. The germline gives CDR1 LNHDA, CDR2 SQIVND (reference sequence). CDR3 size: 14 residues. CDR3 sequence reads: CASLRQGETGELFF. The CDR3 DNA reads TGTGCCAGTTTGAGACAGGGCGAAACCGGGGAGCTGTTTTTT.